Shown below are 3 T cell receptor beta chains from a single sample sequenced in a study of cytomegalovirus exposure and HLA in healthy donors. It was with 60 Vbeta and 13 Jbeta primers that the PCR ran. Using immunoSEQ multiplex PCR, the repertoire was profiled, and TCRdb retains in-frame clones only, with some absent. The sample has approximately 61,000 clones; 70% to 80% are singletons. Sequenced sample: PBMCs. The origin of the receptors is a man younger than 35 in good health and CMV-seropositive.

The chain has TRBV30 and TRBJ1-1, with D perhaps TRBD1 (6 bases). V dropped 0 bases and J dropped 11 bases, with 19 bases sitting between them. Germline assignment: CDR1 GTSNPN and CDR2 SVGIG (reference sequence). The length of the CDR3 is 14 residues. This chain's CDR3 is CAWSVRDIVSWAFF. CDR3 DNA sequence: TGTGCCTGGAGTGTCCGGGACATTGTTTCATGGGCTTTCTTT.

This clone has only a few counts. J is TRBJ1-4 and V is TRBV7-6; 9 bases fit TRBD1. Germline trimming cut 5 bases from V and 7 bases from J; bases unmatched to any gene: 8. CDR1 SGHVS and CDR2 FNYEAQ come from the germline V gene. The CDR3 spans 15 residues. CDR3 sequence (DNA): TGTGCCAGCAGCACGTTCCGGGACAGGGCTGAAAAACTGTTTTTT. Translation gives CASSTFRDRAEKLFF. The full variable domain, its missing parts supplied by reference TRBV7-6 and TRBJ1-4, is GAGVSQSPRYKVTKRGQDVALRCDPISGHVSLYWYRQALGQGPEFLTYFNYEAQQDKSGLPNDRFSAERPEGSISTLTIQRTEQRDSAMYRCASSTFRDRAEKLFFGSGTQLSVL.

V is TRBV4-1 and J is TRBJ2-7; TRBD2 might be the D (5 bases). Trimming stripped 1 base from V and 0 bases from J, with 7 bases between. CDR3 length equals 14 residues. Germline CDR1 and CDR2: MGHRA and YSYEKL. DNA of the CDR3: TGCGCCAGCAGCCAAGTGGGGAGCTCCTACGAGCAGTACTTC. The encoded protein is CASSQVGSSYEQYF.